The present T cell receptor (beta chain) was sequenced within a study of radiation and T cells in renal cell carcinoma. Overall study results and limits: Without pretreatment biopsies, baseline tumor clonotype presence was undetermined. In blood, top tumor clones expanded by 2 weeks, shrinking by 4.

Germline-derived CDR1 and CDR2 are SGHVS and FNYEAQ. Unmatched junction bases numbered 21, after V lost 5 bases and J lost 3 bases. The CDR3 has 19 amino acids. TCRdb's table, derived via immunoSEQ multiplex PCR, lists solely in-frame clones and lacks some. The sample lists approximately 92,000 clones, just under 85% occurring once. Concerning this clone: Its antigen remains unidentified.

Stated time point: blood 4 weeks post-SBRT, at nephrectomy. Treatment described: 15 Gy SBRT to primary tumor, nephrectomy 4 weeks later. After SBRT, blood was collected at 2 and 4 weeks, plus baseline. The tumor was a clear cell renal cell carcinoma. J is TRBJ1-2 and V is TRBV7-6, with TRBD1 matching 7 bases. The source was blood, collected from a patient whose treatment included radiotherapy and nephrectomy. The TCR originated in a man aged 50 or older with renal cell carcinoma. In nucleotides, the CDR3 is TGTGCCAGCAGCGTTACCCTTTTCGGCAGACAGGGCCGAGACTATGGCTACACCTTC. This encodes CASSVTLFGRQGRDYGYTF.